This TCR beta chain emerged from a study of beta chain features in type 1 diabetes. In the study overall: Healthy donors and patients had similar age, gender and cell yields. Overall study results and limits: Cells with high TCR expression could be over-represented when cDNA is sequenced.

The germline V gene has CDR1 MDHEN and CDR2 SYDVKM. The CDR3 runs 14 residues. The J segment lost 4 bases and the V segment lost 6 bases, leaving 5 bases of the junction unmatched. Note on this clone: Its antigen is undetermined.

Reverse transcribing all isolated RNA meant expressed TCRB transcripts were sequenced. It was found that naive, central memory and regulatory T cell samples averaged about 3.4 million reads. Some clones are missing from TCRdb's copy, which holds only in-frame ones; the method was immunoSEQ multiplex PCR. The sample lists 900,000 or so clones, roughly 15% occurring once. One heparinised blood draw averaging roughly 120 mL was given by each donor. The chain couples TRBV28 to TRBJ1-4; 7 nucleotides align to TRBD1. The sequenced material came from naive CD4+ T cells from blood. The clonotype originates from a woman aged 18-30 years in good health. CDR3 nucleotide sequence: TGTGCCAGCAGCGGGGACAGTATTAATGAAAAACTGTTTTTT. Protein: CASSGDSINEKLFF. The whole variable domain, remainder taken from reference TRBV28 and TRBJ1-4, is DVKVTQSSRYLVKRTGEKVFLECVQDMDHENMFWYRQDPGLGLRLIYFSYDVKMKEKGDIPEGYSVSREKKERFSLILESASTNQTSMYLCASSGDSINEKLFFGSGTQLSVL.